The subject of this entry is one T cell receptor (beta chain). Its specificity is unknown. Germline is not matched at one junction end, which may reflect a read error. The data originate from a study of CD8+CD57+ T cells in acquired aplastic anemia. Findings of the study overall: No significant difference in CD8+ Simpson's diversity was found between patients and controls.

The length of the CDR3 is 14 residues. Germline CDR1 reads SGHRS; CDR2 reads YFSETQ. Genomic DNA templated the TCR beta VDJ and CDR3 profiling. A single record per CDR3 protein comes from TCRdb applying MiXCR to the reads. The data show approximately 260,000 distinct CDR3 sequences, roughly 82% seen once. Those patients picked for sequencing had displayed CD8+CD57+ cell expansion on flow cytometry. Sequenced material: sorted CD4+, CD8+, or CD8+CD57+ T cells (not recorded which) from PBMCs. This clonotype was sampled from a human donor with aplastic anemia. The rearrangement joins TRBV5-1 to TRBJ2-3, with D perhaps TRBD2 (5 bases). The CDR3 sequence: CASTREGIQDTQYF. The CDR3 coding sequence is TGTGCCAGCACCCGAGAGGGAATTCAAGATACGCAGTATTTT.